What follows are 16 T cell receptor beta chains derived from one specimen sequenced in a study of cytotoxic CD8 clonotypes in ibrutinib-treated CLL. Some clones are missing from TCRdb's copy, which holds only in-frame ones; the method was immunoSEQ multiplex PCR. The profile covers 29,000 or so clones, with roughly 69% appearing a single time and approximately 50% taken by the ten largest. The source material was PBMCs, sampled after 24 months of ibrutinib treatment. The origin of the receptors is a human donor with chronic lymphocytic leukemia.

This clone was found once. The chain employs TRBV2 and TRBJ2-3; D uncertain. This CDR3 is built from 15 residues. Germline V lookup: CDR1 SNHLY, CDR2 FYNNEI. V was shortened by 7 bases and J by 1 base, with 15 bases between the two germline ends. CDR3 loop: CASNLLLDRTDTQYF. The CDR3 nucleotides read TGTGCCAGCAATCTCCTCCTGGACCGCACAGATACGCAGTATTTT.

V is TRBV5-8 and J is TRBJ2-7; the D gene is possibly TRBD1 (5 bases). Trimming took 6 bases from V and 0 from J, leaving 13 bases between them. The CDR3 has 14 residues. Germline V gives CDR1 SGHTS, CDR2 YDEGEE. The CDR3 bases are TGTGCCAGCACCCCACAGGTGTCCTCCTACGAGCAGTACTTC. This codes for CASTPQVSSYEQYF.

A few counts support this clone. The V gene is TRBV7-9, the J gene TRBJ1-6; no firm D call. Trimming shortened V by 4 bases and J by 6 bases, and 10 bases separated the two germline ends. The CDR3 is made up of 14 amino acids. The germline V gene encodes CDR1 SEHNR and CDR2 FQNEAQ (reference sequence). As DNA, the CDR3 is TGTGCCAGCAGCTCCGGTAGTCCTAATTCACCCCTCCACTTT. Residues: CASSSGSPNSPLHF.

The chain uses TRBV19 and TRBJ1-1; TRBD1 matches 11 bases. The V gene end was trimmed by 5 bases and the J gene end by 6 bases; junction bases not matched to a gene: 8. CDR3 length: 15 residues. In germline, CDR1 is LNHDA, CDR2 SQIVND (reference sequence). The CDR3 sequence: CASSLLGQGAAEAFF. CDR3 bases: TGTGCCAGTAGTCTGCTCGGACAGGGGGCCGCTGAAGCTTTCTTT.

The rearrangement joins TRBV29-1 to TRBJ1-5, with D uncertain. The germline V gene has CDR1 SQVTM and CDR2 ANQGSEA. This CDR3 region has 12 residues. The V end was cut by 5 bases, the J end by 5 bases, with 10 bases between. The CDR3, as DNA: TGCAGCGTTAGGAGCTGGGATCAGCCCCAGCATTTT. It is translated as CSVRSWDQPQHF.

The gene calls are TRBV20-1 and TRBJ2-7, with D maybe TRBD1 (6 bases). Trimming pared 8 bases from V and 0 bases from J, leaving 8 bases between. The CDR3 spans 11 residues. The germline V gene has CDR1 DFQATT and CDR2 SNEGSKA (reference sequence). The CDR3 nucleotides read TGCAGTCCGGGACACTCCTACGAGCAGTACTTC. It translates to CSPGHSYEQYF.

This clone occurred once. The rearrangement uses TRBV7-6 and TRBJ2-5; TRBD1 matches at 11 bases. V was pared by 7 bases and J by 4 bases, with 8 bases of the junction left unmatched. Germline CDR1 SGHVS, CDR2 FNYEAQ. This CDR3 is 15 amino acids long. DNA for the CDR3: TGTGCCAGCACTTCCGGGACAGGGGGGAGAGAGACCCAGTACTTC. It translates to CASTSGTGGRETQYF.

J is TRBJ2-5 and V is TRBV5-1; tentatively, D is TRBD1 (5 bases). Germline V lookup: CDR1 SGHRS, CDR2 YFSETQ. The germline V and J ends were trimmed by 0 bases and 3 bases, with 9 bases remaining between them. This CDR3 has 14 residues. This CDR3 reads CASSLVTEEETQYF. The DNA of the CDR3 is TGCGCCAGCAGCTTGGTGACAGAAGAAGAGACCCAGTACTTC.

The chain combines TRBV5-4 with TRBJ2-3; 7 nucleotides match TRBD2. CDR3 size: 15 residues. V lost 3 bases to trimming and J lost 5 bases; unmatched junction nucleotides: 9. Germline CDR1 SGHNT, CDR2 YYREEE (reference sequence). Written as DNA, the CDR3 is TGTGCCAGCAGCTCCACGGGAACGGGGGGAGATACGCAGTATTTT. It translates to CASSSTGTGGDTQYF.

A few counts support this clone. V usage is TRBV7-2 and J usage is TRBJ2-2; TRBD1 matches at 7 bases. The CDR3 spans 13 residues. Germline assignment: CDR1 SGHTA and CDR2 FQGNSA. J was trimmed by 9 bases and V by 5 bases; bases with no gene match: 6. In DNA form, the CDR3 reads TGTGCCAGCAGCACCCGACAGGGCAGGGAGCTGTTTTTT. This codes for CASSTRQGRELFF.

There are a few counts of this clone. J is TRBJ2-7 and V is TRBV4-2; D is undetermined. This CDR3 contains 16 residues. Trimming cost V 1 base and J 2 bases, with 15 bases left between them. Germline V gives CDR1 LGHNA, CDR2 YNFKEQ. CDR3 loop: CASSQGPQLSTYEQYF. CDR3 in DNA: TGTGCCAGCAGCCAAGGTCCACAGCTCTCCACCTACGAGCAGTACTTC.

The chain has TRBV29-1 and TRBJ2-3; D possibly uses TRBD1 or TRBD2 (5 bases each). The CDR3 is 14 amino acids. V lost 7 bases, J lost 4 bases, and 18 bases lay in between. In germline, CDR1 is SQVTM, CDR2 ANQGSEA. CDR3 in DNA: TGCAGCGGCTCCAGGGAGTTGGGTCCAGATACGCAGTATTTT. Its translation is CSGSRELGPDTQYF.

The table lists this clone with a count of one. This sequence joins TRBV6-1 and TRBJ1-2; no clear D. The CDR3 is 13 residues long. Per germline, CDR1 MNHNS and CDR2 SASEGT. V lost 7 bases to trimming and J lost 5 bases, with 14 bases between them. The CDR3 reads CASTQPAEYGYTF. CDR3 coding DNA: TGTGCCAGCACCCAACCCGCGGAGTATGGCTACACCTTC.

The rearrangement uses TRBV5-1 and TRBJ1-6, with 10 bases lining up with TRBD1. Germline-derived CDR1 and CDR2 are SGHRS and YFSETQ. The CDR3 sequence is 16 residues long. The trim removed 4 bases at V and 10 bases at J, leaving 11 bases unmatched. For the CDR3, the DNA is TGCGCCAGCAGCCAACCTGGGACAGGGGATCCCTCACCCCTCCACTTT. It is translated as CASSQPGTGDPSPLHF.

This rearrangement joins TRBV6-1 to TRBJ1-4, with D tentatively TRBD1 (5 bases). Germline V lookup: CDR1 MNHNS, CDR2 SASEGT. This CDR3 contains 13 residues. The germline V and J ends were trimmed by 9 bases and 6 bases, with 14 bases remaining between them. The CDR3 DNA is TGTGCCAGTCAGGGTGGGGGGTATGAAAAACTGTTTTTT. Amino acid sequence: CASQGGGYEKLFF.

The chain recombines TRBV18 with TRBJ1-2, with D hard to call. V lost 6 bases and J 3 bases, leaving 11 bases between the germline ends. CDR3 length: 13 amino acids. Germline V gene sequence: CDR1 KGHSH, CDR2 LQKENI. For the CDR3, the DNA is TGTGCCAGCTCGGCCAATAAATACTATGGCTACACCTTC. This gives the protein CASSANKYYGYTF. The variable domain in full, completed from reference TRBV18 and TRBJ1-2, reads NAGVMQNPRHLVRRRGQEARLRCSPMKGHSHVYWYRQLPEEGLKFMVYLQKENIIDESGMPKERFSAEFPKEGPSILRIQQVVRGDSAAYFCASSANKYYGYTFGSGTRLTVV.